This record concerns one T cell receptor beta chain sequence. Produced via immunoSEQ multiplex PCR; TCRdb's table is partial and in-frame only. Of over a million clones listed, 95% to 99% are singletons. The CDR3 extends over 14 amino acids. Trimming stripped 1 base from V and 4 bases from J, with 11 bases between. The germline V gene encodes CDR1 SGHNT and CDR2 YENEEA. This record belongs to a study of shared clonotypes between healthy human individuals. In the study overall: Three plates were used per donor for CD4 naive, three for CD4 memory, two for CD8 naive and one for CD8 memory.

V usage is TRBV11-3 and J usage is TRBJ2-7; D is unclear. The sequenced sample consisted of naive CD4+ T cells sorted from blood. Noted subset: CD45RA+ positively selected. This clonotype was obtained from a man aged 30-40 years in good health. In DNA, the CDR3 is TGTGCCAGCAGCTTAGTAAGGGTGCGTTACGAGCAGTACTTC. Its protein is CASSLVRVRYEQYF.